This T cell receptor (beta chain) derives from a study of cytomegalovirus exposure and HLA in healthy donors. Study-level background: The same platform used for the 500 to 850 first-cohort repertoires was also used for the 120 validation repertoires, as a later analysis reported.

Sequencing used immunoSEQ multiplex PCR; TCRdb keeps in-frame clones, though not all of them. The sample contains around 62,000 clones, roughly 91% of which appear only once. With 4 bases removed from V and 4 bases from J, the gap between germline ends came to 8 bases. This CDR3 has 12 residues. Germline V gene data show CDR1 as SGHKS and CDR2 as YYEKEE (reference sequence). The genes are TRBV5-5 and TRBJ2-5; maybe TRBD1 (6 bases). The sequence was obtained from a woman between 18 and 29 years old in good health and CMV-seronegative. Material for sequencing was PBMCs. The CDR3 reads CASSRQAETQYF. DNA of the CDR3: TGTGCCAGCAGCAGACAGGCAGAGACCCAGTACTTC.